This T cell receptor beta chain was captured by sequencing in a study of regulatory T cells in long-lasting Graves disease. Overall study findings and caveats: The TCR repertoire of persistent Graves' patients was less diverse than that of newly diagnosed ones.

HTBI primers from iRepertoire and Arm-PCR of CDR3 regions yielded the TCR beta libraries. Methods used by the authors: Analysis of the samples identified approximately 63 TRBV and around 13 TRBJ segments. TCRdb used MiXCR to reprocess the multiplex PCR reads, holding one entry per CDR3 protein. These V and J calls are TCRdb output, not the study's own analysis. The sample carries some 450,000 distinct CDR3 sequences, around 22% recorded once. The time point: persistent/refractory GD, antithyroid drugs over 5 years with positive TRAb. PBMC-derived RNA was used for the TCR library. The patients were enrolled through endocrinology in Xi'an, China. This clonotype was seen more than once but under ten times. Antigen: not known. This material consisted of peripheral blood mononuclear cells (PBMCs), taken when the disease was refractory, from a patient treated with antithyroid drugs. The receptor was derived from a female donor with Graves disease.

The CDR3 coding sequence is TGTGCCTGGTGGGGATCGGGACAGAACTATGGCTACACCTTC. It encodes CAWWGSGQNYGYTF. The rearrangement joins TRBV30 to TRBJ1-2; 7 nucleotides match TRBD1. CDR1 and CDR2 from the germline V gene are GTSNPN and SVGIG (reference sequence). This CDR3 has 14 residues. The J segment lost 2 bases and the V segment lost 5 bases, leaving 8 bases of the junction unmatched.